This TCR beta chain comes out of a study of blood T cell repertoires in COVID-19. For the study at large: T cells, B-cell-depleted T cells, or PBMCs provided the cDNA or gDNA that served as material.

Sequencing was performed with immunoSEQ multiplex PCR; in TCRdb, only in-frame clones are kept and a portion is missing. The table includes 250,000 to 300,000 clones, around four fifths detected once. In this sample, this clone turned up once. The V gene's germline CDR1 is MNHEY and CDR2 SVGAGI. V lost 11 bases and J 0 bases, leaving 19 bases between the germline ends. This CDR3 has 15 amino acids. This sequence joins TRBV6-5 and TRBJ1-2; TRBD1 is a possible D gene (5 bases). Sequencing was performed on peripheral blood. This receptor was identified in a man aged 60 to 75 who had recovered from COVID-19. CDR3 protein: CAASRRDVTNYGYTF. The CDR3 DNA is TGTGCCGCCAGCCGGAGGGACGTAACTAACTATGGCTACACCTTC.